What follows are 25 T cell receptor beta chains derived from one specimen sequenced in a study of blood T cells in healthy people across ages (dated by TCRdb to 2015 to 2017). The library was obtained by 5' RACE. Instrument on record: Illumina HiSeq 2500. The second PCR ran for roughly 7 to 11 cycles and used a J-beta primer mix along with a sample-barcoded 5' primer. TCRdb itself trimmed the public reads at Q25 with fastp, ran MiXCR and retained productive beta chains. All rows with the same CDR3 protein become a single entry with the most common DNA and genes. The table for this sample lists some 1.4 million distinct CDR3 sequences; around 39% of them were counted only once. Approximately 7.9% of the sample is held by the ten biggest clonotypes. Sequenced sample: blood. These receptors originate from a young woman in good health.

The chain joins TRBV6-5 to TRBJ2-7; 7 positions match TRBD2. The CDR3 sequence is 15 residues long. Germline V gene data show CDR1 as MNHEY and CDR2 as SVGAGI. Germline trimming cut 5 bases from V and 2 bases from J; bases unmatched to any gene: 9. CDR3 loop: CASSVREEQAYEQYF. The CDR3 region has the DNA TGTGCCAGCAGTGTCCGGGAGGAGCAAGCCTACGAGCAGTACTTC.

This clonotype came up a few times. This sequence joins TRBV20-1 and TRBJ1-2; 10 positions match TRBD1. Germline V gene data show CDR1 as DFQATT and CDR2 as SNEGSKA (reference sequence). The CDR3 is 14 amino acids. With 0 bases clipped from V and 10 bases from J, the junction kept 8 bases outside the gene matches. The CDR3 DNA sequence: TGCAGTGCTAGAGATATCGACAGGGGGCTTTACTACACCTTC. Amino acids: CSARDIDRGLYYTF.

The CDR3 here is CASQSQPGNTEAFF. In nucleotides, the CDR3 is TGTGCCAGCCAAAGCCAGCCTGGGAACACTGAAGCTTTCTTT. The chain combines TRBV7-9 with TRBJ1-1; D not resolved. Per the germline V gene, CDR1 is SEHNR and CDR2 is FQNEAQ (reference sequence). This CDR3 comprises 14 residues. V was clipped by 8 bases and J by 1 base, with 14 bases between them.

The chain has TRBV7-2 and TRBJ2-1; 8 bases fit TRBD2. The J call may be mistaken, given a closer DNA end match to TRBJ2-7. The CDR3 is 17 amino acids. Germline-derived CDR1 and CDR2 are SGHTA and FQGNSA. CDR3 amino acids: CASIPPGVAGYGDEQYF. CDR3 in DNA: TGTGCCAGCATTCCACCAGGGGTAGCGGGATACGGCGATGAGCAGTACTTC.

The chain links TRBV5-1 to TRBJ2-4; D is unresolved. The J call is uncertain, as TRBJ2-7 better fits the DNA end. This CDR3 is built from 13 residues. Germline CDR1 and CDR2: SGHRS and YFSETQ. CDR3 loop: CASRVAGSHEQYF. CDR3 coding DNA: TGCGCCAGCAGGGTTGCAGGTTCCCACGAGCAGTACTTC.

This clonotype was seen ten or more times. The V call is TRBV5-1, the J call TRBJ2-5; D possibly corresponds to TRBD1 (5 bases). This CDR3 is 13 amino acids long. Germline CDR1 and CDR2: SGHRS and YFSETQ. The germline V and J ends were trimmed by 0 bases and 5 bases, with 8 bases remaining between them. The CDR3 DNA reads as TGCGCCAGCAGCTTGGCAGGGCTGGAGACCCAGTACTTC. This codes for CASSLAGLETQYF.

V and J are TRBV3-1 and TRBJ2-5, with TRBD2 matching over 16 bases. The CDR3 has 18 amino acids. V was clipped by 5 bases and J by 1 base; unmatched bases: 7. CDR1 and CDR2 from the germline V gene are LGHDT and YNNKEL (reference sequence). CDR3 sequence: CASSYGTSGGASQETQYF. CDR3 nucleotides: TGTGCCAGCAGCTATGGGACTAGCGGGGGGGCCAGCCAAGAGACCCAGTACTTC.

This chain uses TRBV18 with TRBJ1-5, with no clear D. Germline-derived CDR1 and CDR2 are KGHSH and LQKENI. The germline V and J ends were trimmed by 2 bases and 4 bases, with 6 bases remaining between them. This CDR3 has 13 residues. The CDR3 protein is CASSPTENQPQHF. In DNA, the CDR3 is TGTGCCAGCTCACCAACAGAAAATCAGCCCCAGCATTTT.

Comments on this clonotype: At one of its ends the junction is not consistent with the germline gene, which may arise from a read error. V is TRBV4-1 and J is TRBJ2-7; D not resolved. The CDR3 loop spans 13 amino acids. The germline CDR1 and CDR2 sequences are MGHRA and YSYEKL. CDR3 sequence reads: CASSQEKHNEQYF. DNA of the CDR3: TGTGCCAGCAGCCAAGAAAAACACAATGAGCAGTACTTC.

This clonotype was picked up many times. J is TRBJ2-5 and V is TRBV29-1; 7 positions agree with TRBD1. Per the germline V gene, CDR1 is SQVTM and CDR2 is ANQGSEA. CDR3 length: 12 amino acids. Trimming removed 6 bases from V and 4 bases from J; junction bases left unmatched: 5. The DNA of the CDR3 is TGCAGCGTCGACAGGGTCGGAGAGACCCAGTACTTC. Translating it yields CSVDRVGETQYF.

J is TRBJ1-5 and V is TRBV3-1; possibly TRBD1 for D (6 bases). The germline V gene has CDR1 LGHDT and CDR2 YNNKEL (reference sequence). The V end lost 1 base, the J end lost 4 bases, and 11 bases lay between the germline ends. CDR3 length: 15 residues. The CDR3 loop is CASSQGTAGNQPQHF. The CDR3 coding sequence is TGTGCCAGCAGCCAAGGGACAGCCGGGAATCAGCCCCAGCATTTT.

The chain links TRBV6-6 to TRBJ2-7; the D is unclear. The germline gives CDR1 MNHNY, CDR2 SVGAGI (reference sequence). V shed 3 bases and J shed 4 bases, with 19 bases lying between them. The CDR3 is made up of 16 amino acids. CDR3: CASSYPFGSDRYEQYF. CDR3 coding DNA: TGTGCCAGCAGTTATCCCTTCGGGTCTGATCGGTACGAGCAGTACTTC.

The chain combines TRBV9 with TRBJ2-2; 10 positions match TRBD2. V lost 0 bases to trimming and J lost 0 bases; unmatched junction nucleotides: 2. The CDR3 runs 17 residues. CDR1 is SGDLS and CDR2 is YYNGEE in the germline V gene. CDR3 nucleotides: TGTGCCAGCAGCGTAGTAAGCGGGGGGGCGAACACCGGGGAGCTGTTTTTT. This translates into CASSVVSGGANTGELFF.

This clonotype was detected a few times. CDR3 region: CASSLARNGYNEQFF. Written as DNA, the CDR3 is TGCGCCAGCAGCTTGGCAAGAAACGGCTACAATGAGCAGTTCTTC. The chain has TRBV5-1 and TRBJ2-1; D gene unclear. The V gene lost 0 bases and the J gene lost 3 bases, with 10 bases spanning the gap. Germline V CDR1 and CDR2: SGHRS, YFSETQ. The CDR3 totals 15 residues.

This clonotype came up a few times. The rearrangement links TRBV10-3 to TRBJ1-5; D is ambiguous. V lost 1 base and J lost 6, with 4 bases in between. Per the germline V gene, CDR1 is ENHRY and CDR2 is SYGVKD. The CDR3 spans 12 residues. CDR3 DNA: TGTGCCATCAGTGAGTGGTCTCAGCCCCAGCATTTT. The encoded protein is CAISEWSQPQHF.

The J gene is TRBJ2-1, the V gene TRBV20-1; 11 nucleotides agree with TRBD2. The CDR3 covers 15 residues. V dropped 8 bases and J dropped 6; count of bases not matched to a gene: 12. Germline V gives CDR1 DFQATT, CDR2 SNEGSKA (reference sequence). CDR3 sequence: CSTKLGTSGRNEQFF. The CDR3 DNA reads TGCAGTACCAAACTAGGGACTAGCGGTCGCAATGAGCAGTTCTTC.

This chain uses TRBV21-1 with TRBJ2-5; the table calls TRBD1, which could not be checked here. TRBV21-1 is labeled a pseudogene. The CDR3 totals 17 residues. CDR3 loop: CASSKGTGHRLGETQYF. The CDR3 nucleotides read TGTGCCAGCAGCAAAGGTACAGGTCACAGGCTCGGAGAGACCCAGTACTTC.

The rearrangement links TRBV12-3 or TRBV12-4 to TRBJ1-2; D unresolved. V lost 7 bases and J lost 5, with 23 bases in between. The CDR3 runs 16 residues. CDR3 coding DNA: TGTGCCAGCACCCAGGCCTTAACGTCCTATCAATATGGCTACACCTTC. Protein sequence: CASTQALTSYQYGYTF.

This clonotype was observed a handful of times. The gene calls are TRBV20-1 and TRBJ1-2, with D maybe TRBD1 (5 bases). The CDR3 is 17 amino acids. The V end lost 5 bases, the J end lost 1 base, and 23 bases lay between the germline ends. Germline-derived CDR1 and CDR2 are DFQATT and SNEGSKA (reference sequence). The CDR3 nucleotides are TGCAGTGCTCCCCCCCTACACCGGGACGGCCTTAACTATGGCTACACCTTC. As protein: CSAPPLHRDGLNYGYTF.

The count of this clonotype is one. The chain carries TRBV5-5 and TRBJ1-2; D not resolved. The length of the CDR3 is 18 residues. Germline CDR1 and CDR2: SGHKS and YYEKEE (reference sequence). V gave up 0 bases and J gave up 4 bases, with 22 bases separating them. The CDR3 nucleotides read TGTGCCAGCAGCTTGGCCCCCCGGGAAGGAGTGGGCTTCTATGGCTACACCTTC. Protein: CASSLAPREGVGFYGYTF.

J is TRBJ1-1 and V is TRBV4-2; 7 positions agree with TRBD1. Germline CDR1 is LGHNA and CDR2 is YNFKEQ. The CDR3 length is 17 residues. V trimming: 0 bases; J trimming: 5 bases; junction bases outside the gene matches: 12. The CDR3 reads CASSQDPARGVRTEAFF. CDR3 bases: TGTGCCAGCAGCCAAGATCCCGCCAGGGGGGTTCGGACTGAAGCTTTCTTT.

This clonotype showed up many times. V usage is TRBV3-1 and J usage is TRBJ2-1; weak D call: TRBD1 (6 bases). Between the trimmed V and J ends, which lost 1 base and 0 bases, there was a span of 7 bases. The CDR3 extends over 15 amino acids. CDR1 and CDR2 from the germline V gene are LGHDT and YNNKEL (reference sequence). CDR3 DNA: TGTGCCAGCAGCCAAGCAGGGGCCTCCTACAATGAGCAGTTCTTC. It encodes CASSQAGASYNEQFF.

The DNA for the CDR3 is TGTGCCAGCAGTTACTCTTCCCCGGGGAGACCTAGCTCCTACAATGAGCAGTTCTTC. Protein: CASSYSSPGRPSSYNEQFF. V is TRBV6-5 and J is TRBJ2-1; perhaps TRBD2 as D (5 bases). The germline gives CDR1 MNHEY, CDR2 SVGAGI. Trimming took off 0 bases at V and 0 bases at J, with 18 bases between the two ends. This CDR3 has 19 amino acids.

The genes are TRBV30 and TRBJ2-1; 10 positions agree with TRBD2. V lost 0 bases, J lost 5 bases, and 10 bases stayed unmatched. Per germline, CDR1 GTSNPN and CDR2 SVGIG (reference sequence). This CDR3 has 17 amino acids. The CDR3 is CAWSVGITSGNHNEQFF. In DNA, the CDR3 is TGTGCCTGGAGTGTAGGGATTACTAGCGGGAACCACAATGAGCAGTTCTTC.

This clonotype was seen a handful of times. This chain connects TRBV9 to TRBJ2-6; D may correspond to TRBD1 or TRBD2 (5 bases each). From germline, CDR1 is SGDLS and CDR2 YYNGEE. V was pared by 4 bases and J by 0 bases, with 14 bases between. CDR3 length: 17 residues. The chain's CDR3 is CASSPRDGSSGANVLTF. For the CDR3, the DNA is TGTGCCAGCAGCCCACGGGACGGCAGCTCTGGGGCCAACGTCCTGACTTTC.